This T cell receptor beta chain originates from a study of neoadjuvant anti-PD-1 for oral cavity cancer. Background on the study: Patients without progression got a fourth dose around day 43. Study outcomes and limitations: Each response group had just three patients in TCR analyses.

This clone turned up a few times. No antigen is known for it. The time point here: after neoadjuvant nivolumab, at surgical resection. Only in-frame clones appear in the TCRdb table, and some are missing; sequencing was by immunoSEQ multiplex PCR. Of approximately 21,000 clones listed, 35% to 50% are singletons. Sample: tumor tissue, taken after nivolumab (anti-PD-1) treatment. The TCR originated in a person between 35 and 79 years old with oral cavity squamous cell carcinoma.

The CDR3: CASTGQVLMNTEAFF. The CDR3 nucleotides read TGTGCCAGCACCGGGCAGGTCCTAATGAACACTGAAGCTTTCTTT. V is TRBV28 and J is TRBJ1-1, with D unresolved. The V end was cut by 7 bases, the J end by 0 bases, with 15 bases between. Germline CDR1 and CDR2: MDHEN and SYDVKM. The CDR3 sequence is 15 residues long. The full variable domain, in which reference TRBV28 and TRBJ1-1 provide the parts outside the CDR3, is DVKVTQSSRYLVKRTGEKVFLECVQDMDHENMFWYRQDPGLGLRLIYFSYDVKMKEKGDIPEGYSVSREKKERFSLILESASTNQTSMYLCASTGQVLMNTEAFFGQGTRLTVV.